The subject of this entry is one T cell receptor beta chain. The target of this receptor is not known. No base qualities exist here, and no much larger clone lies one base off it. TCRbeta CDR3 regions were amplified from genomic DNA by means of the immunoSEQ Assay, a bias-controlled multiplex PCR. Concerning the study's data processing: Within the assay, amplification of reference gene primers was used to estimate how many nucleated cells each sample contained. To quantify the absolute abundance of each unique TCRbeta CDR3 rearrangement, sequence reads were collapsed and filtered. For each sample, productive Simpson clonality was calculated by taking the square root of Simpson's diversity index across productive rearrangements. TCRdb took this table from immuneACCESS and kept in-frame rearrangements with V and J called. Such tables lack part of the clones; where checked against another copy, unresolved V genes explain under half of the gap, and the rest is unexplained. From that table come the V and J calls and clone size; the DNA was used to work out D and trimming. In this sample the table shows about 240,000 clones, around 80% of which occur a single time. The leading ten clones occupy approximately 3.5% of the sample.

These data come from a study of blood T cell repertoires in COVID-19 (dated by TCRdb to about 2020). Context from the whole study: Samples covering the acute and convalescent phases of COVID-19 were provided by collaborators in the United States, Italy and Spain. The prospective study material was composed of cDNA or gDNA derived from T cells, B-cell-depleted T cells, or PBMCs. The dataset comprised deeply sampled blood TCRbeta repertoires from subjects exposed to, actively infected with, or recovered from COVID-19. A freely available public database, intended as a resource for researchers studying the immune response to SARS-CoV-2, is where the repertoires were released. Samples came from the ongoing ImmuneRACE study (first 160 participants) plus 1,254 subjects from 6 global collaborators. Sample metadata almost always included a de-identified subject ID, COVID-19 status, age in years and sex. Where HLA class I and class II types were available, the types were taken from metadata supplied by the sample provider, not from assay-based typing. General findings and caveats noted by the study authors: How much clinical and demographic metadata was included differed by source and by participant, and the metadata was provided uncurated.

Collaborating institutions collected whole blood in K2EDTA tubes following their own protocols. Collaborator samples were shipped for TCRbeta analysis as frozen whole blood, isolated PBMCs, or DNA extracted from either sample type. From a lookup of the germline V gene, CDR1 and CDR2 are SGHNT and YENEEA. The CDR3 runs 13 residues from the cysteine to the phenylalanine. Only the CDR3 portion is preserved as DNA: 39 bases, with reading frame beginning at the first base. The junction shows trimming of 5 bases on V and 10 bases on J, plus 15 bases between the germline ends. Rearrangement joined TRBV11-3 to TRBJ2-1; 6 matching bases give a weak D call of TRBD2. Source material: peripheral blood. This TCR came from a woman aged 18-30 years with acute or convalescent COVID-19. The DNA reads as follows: TGTGCCAGCAGCCCCCGGCGGGGTGTCGAGCAGTTCTTC. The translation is CASSPRRGVEQFF.